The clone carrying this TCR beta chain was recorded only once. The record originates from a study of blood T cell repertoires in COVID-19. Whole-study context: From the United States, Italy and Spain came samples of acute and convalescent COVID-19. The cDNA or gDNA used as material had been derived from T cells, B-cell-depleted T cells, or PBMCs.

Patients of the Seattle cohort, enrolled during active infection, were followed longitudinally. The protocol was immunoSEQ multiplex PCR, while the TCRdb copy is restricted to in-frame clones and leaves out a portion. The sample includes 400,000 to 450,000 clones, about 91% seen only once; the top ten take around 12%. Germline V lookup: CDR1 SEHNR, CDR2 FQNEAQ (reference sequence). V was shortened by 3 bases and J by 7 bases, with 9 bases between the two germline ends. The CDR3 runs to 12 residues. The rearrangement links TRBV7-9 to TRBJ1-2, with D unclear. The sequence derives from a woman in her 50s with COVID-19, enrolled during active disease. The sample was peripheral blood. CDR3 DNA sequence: TGTGCCAGCAGCTTGTCAGGAAGTGGCTACACCTTC. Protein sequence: CASSLSGSGYTF.